The 3 T cell receptor beta chains presented below share a single source sample, sequenced in a study of T-cell memory formation after mild COVID-19. TCRdb fed the 5' RACE reads into MiXCR, producing one record per CDR3 protein. The data show some 190,000 distinct CDR3 sequences, under 20% seen once. Sequencing used PBMCs or a T cell subset sorted from them (not recorded which). Receptors originate from an adult woman who had mild COVID-19 (a few samples of this study predate the infection). Cell type and time point are not known.

This clonotype was picked up a small number of times. The chain employs TRBV3-1 and TRBJ2-7; D is undetermined. Trimming shortened V by 4 bases and J by 3 bases, and 10 bases separated the two germline ends. The CDR3 is 13 amino acids. Germline lookup yields CDR1 LGHDT and CDR2 YNNKEL (reference sequence). The CDR3 sequence: CASSPSTNYEQYF. CDR3 nucleotide sequence: TGTGCCAGCAGCCCTTCCACCAACTACGAGCAGTACTTC.

This sequence joins TRBV29-1 and TRBJ2-3; maybe TRBD2 (5 bases). CDR3 length equals 14 residues. The germline V and J ends were trimmed by 4 bases and 4 bases, with 15 bases remaining between them. The germline CDR1 and CDR2 sequences are SQVTM and ANQGSEA. CDR3 coding DNA: TGCAGCGTTGGGAGGCTACTGGTGGCAGATACGCAGTATTTT. This sequence encodes CSVGRLLVADTQYF.

This clonotype was recorded a few times. The chain carries TRBV12-3 or TRBV12-4 and TRBJ2-1; 11 bases are a match to TRBD1. This CDR3 has 16 residues. V trimming: 1 base; J trimming: 7 bases; junction bases outside the gene matches: 6. CDR3 nucleotides: TGTGCCAGCAGTTTAGTAGGACAGGGGGCGCGTAATGAGCAGTTCTTC. Amino acids: CASSLVGQGARNEQFF.